Described below is a single T cell receptor (beta chain) sequence and its context. Germline CDR1 reads LNHDA; CDR2 reads SQIVND (reference sequence). Trimming took 5 bases from V and 8 from J, leaving 24 bases between them. CDR3 size: 16 residues. These data originate in a study of T cell responses to AZD1222 COVID-19 vaccine. Assay used: immunoSEQ multiplex PCR; TCRdb lists only in-frame clones, some missing. The sample has approximately 91,000 clones, 88% seen once; the top ten hold roughly 15%. This chain uses TRBV19 with TRBJ1-2; D unresolved. This clonotype was obtained from an adult in good health. The source material was peripheral blood, sampled on day 0 of AZD1222 vaccination. Written as DNA, the CDR3 is TGTGCCAGTAGTTCCGACTCCTGGGATTCCAAGCGGGGCTACACCTTC. Its translation is CASSSDSWDSKRGYTF.